This T cell receptor beta chain was observed in a study of regulatory T cells in long-lasting Graves disease. This clonotype was seen at least ten times. The CDR3 length is 13 residues. Trimming shortened V by 6 bases and J by 8 bases, and 13 bases separated the two germline ends. Germline V CDR1 and CDR2: MNHEY, SVGEGT. Stated time point: newly diagnosed GD, antithyroid drugs for less than 3 months. PBMC-derived RNA was used for the TCR library. With iRepertoire HTBI primers and Arm-PCR of CDR3 regions, TCR beta libraries were built. TCRdb redid the calling of the multiplex PCR reads with MiXCR, one entry per CDR3 protein. The sample yields a few hundred thousand distinct CDR3 sequences, 14% seen once. These data were also reused for a study on T cells in Graves' hyperthyroidism and ophthalmopathy.

The source of this sequence is a woman in her forties or fifties with Graves disease. J is TRBJ1-4 and V is TRBV6-2 or TRBV6-3; D is possibly TRBD1 (5 bases). Here the sequenced sample was peripheral blood mononuclear cells (PBMCs), taken at new diagnosis, from a patient treated with antithyroid drugs. This CDR3 reads CASRPIGVEKLFF. The CDR3 bases are TGTGCCAGCAGGCCGATAGGGGTCGAAAAACTGTTTTTT.